This passage covers 30 T cell receptor beta chains from one sample sequenced in a study of blood T cell repertoires in COVID-19. Sequenced by immunoSEQ multiplex PCR; TCRdb stores in-frame clones only, minus some. The top ten clones hold over 13% of a sample with 200,000 to 250,000 clones, almost 90% of them seen once. The sequenced sample was PBMCs or T cells enriched from blood (not recorded which). The receptors originated from a man aged 25 to 45 who had been exposed to COVID-19.

The V call is TRBV12-3 or TRBV12-4, the J call TRBJ1-2, with 7 bases fitting TRBD1. V lost 6 bases and J lost 3; bases outside the gene matches: 1. This CDR3 region has 12 residues. The CDR3 reads CASSDRDYGYTF. In nucleotides, the CDR3 is TGTGCCAGCAGCGACAGGGACTATGGCTACACCTTC.

The chain couples TRBV7-4 to TRBJ2-3; D might be TRBD2 (6 bases). CDR1 is SGHVT, CDR2 SQSDAQ, per germline. V was cut by 1 base and J by 3 bases, with 8 bases left in between. This CDR3 comprises 14 residues. In DNA form, the CDR3 reads TGTGCCAGCAGCTTAGGACGGGGGACAGATACGCAGTATTTT. Protein sequence: CASSLGRGTDTQYF.

The rearrangement joins TRBV5-6 to TRBJ1-1, with 9 bases fitting TRBD1. The germline V gene has CDR1 SGHDT and CDR2 YYEEEE. The junction had 8 bases not matched to a gene; V was cut back by 4 bases and J by 4 bases. The CDR3 runs to 15 residues. CDR3 sequence reads: CASSTGQGQSTEAFF. In nucleotides, the CDR3 is TGTGCCAGCAGCACTGGACAGGGGCAGAGCACTGAAGCTTTCTTT. The full variable domain, completed using reference TRBV5-6 and TRBJ1-1, is DAGVTQSPTHLIKTRGQQVTLRCSPKSGHDTVSWYQQALGQGPQFIFQYYEEEERQRGNFPDRFSGHQFPNYSSELNVNALLLGDSALYLCASSTGQGQSTEAFFGQGTRLTVV.

The CDR3 DNA sequence: TGTGCCAGCACACTAGCGGGGGGGACCCAGTACTTC. This codes for CASTLAGGTQYF. J is TRBJ2-5 and V is TRBV3-1 (or the pseudogene TRBV3-2); TRBD2 agrees at 12 bases. CDR3 length: 12 amino acids. The junction had 1 base not matched to a gene; V was cut back by 7 bases and J by 7 bases. Germline V gene lookup returns CDR1 LGHDT and CDR2 YNNKEL (reference sequence).

The V call is TRBV3-1 (or the pseudogene TRBV3-2), the J call TRBJ2-1; TRBD1 matches at 8 bases. This CDR3 has 15 residues. Losses at the gene ends were 1 base for V and 6 bases for J; bases not matched to a gene: 5. Germline lookup yields CDR1 LGHDT and CDR2 YNNKEL (reference sequence). CDR3 coding DNA: TGTGCCAGCAGCCAAGTAGTACAGGGGGGCAATGAGCAGTTCTTC. Its protein is CASSQVVQGGNEQFF.

This clone was counted only a few times. The chain joins TRBV4-3 to TRBJ2-5; 13 bases map to TRBD2. CDR3 length: 16 residues. V lost 1 base to trimming and J lost 6 bases; unmatched junction nucleotides: 5. Germline-derived CDR1 and CDR2 are LGHNA and YSLEER. This CDR3 is CASSQVWTSGGQTQYF. The CDR3, as DNA: TGCGCCAGCAGCCAAGTTTGGACTAGCGGGGGACAGACCCAGTACTTC.

CDR3 sequence (DNA): TGTGCCAGCAGCCCCAGGGGAGGGGGGGAGCTGTTTTTT. It is translated as CASSPRGGGELFF. V is TRBV9 and J is TRBJ2-2, with D possibly matching TRBD2 (7 bases). CDR3 length: 13 amino acids. CDR1 and CDR2 (germline): SGDLS, YYNGEE. V lost 4 bases and J 8 bases, leaving 12 bases between the germline ends.

This chain uses TRBV6-2 or TRBV6-3 with TRBJ1-3; unclear D gene. The germline V and J ends were trimmed by 0 bases and 4 bases, with 19 bases remaining between them. There are 18 residues in the CDR3. Looked up from germline, CDR1 is MNHEY and CDR2 is SVGEGT. CDR3 nucleotide sequence: TGTGCCAGCAGTTACTCGACGCCCCACAGAAGTTTGGGAAACACCATATATTTT. Protein sequence: CASSYSTPHRSLGNTIYF.

The rearrangement joins TRBV6-5 to TRBJ1-1, with TRBD1 matching 7 bases. CDR3 length: 16 amino acids. V was pared by 2 bases and J by 0 bases, with 6 bases of the junction left unmatched. The germline V gene encodes CDR1 MNHEY and CDR2 SVGAGI. The chain's CDR3 is CASSYGQVSLNTEAFF. CDR3 bases: TGTGCCAGCAGTTACGGACAGGTCTCACTGAACACTGAAGCTTTCTTT.

The CDR3 bases are TGTGCCAGTAGTGGGAGGACAGGGGGCGAGGGAAAACTGTTTTTT. Translating gives CASSGRTGGEGKLFF. The rearrangement links TRBV19 to TRBJ1-4, with 11 positions matching TRBD1. Trimming removed 5 bases from V and 10 bases from J; junction bases left unmatched: 9. The CDR3 spans 15 residues. Germline V gene data show CDR1 as LNHDA and CDR2 as SQIVND (reference sequence).

The chain uses TRBV3-1 (or the pseudogene TRBV3-2) and TRBJ1-3; D may be TRBD1 (5 bases). This CDR3 is 15 amino acids long. V was cut by 4 bases and J by 0 bases, with 10 bases left in between. Germline V gene data show CDR1 as LGHDT and CDR2 as YNNKEL (reference sequence). This CDR3 is CASSRPGLSGNTIYF. The CDR3 DNA follows: TGTGCCAGCAGCCGACCGGGACTCTCTGGAAACACCATATATTTT.

This rearrangement joins TRBV6-5 to TRBJ1-3; maybe TRBD1 (5 bases). CDR1 is MNHEY and CDR2 is SVGAGI in the germline V gene. The CDR3 extends over 15 amino acids. The ends were cut back, 8 bases at V and 1 base at J, with 15 bases in the middle. The CDR3 sequence: CASLYNTGSGNTIYF. The DNA for the CDR3 is TGTGCCAGCCTATATAATACAGGATCTGGAAACACCATATATTTT.

The chain's CDR3 is CASSSSGELFF. The CDR3 DNA reads as TGTGCCAGCAGTTCATCCGGGGAGCTGTTTTTT. The chain has TRBV27 and TRBJ2-2; D call uncertain. The V gene lost 4 bases and the J gene lost 6 bases, with 3 bases spanning the gap. The CDR3 totals 11 residues. The germline V gene encodes CDR1 MNHEY and CDR2 SMNVEV (reference sequence).

The DNA of the CDR3 is TGTGCCAGCAGCCCCCGGGACAAGGCCCCCCCAGGGACCCAGTACTTC. It codes for CASSPRDKAPPGTQYF. This chain joins TRBV7-9 and TRBJ2-5, with D possibly TRBD1 on 6 matching bases. Per germline, CDR1 SEHNR and CDR2 FQNEAQ (reference sequence). V dropped 5 bases and J dropped 7 bases, with 23 bases sitting between them. CDR3 length: 16 residues.

This chain uses TRBV5-1 with TRBJ2-1; TRBD1 agrees at 10 bases. J gave up 8 bases and V 7 bases, and 12 bases lay outside the gene matches. The CDR3 runs 15 residues. Germline CDR1 is SGHRS and CDR2 is YFSETQ. The CDR3 nucleotides read TGCGCCAGCTCACAACGGGACAGGGGAGGCGATGAGCAGTTCTTC. As protein: CASSQRDRGGDEQFF.

V is TRBV7-2 and J is TRBJ2-7; a weak D match, TRBD2 (6 bases). V lost 3 bases to trimming and J lost 7 bases, with 16 bases between them. Germline V CDR1 and CDR2: SGHTA, FQGNSA. The CDR3 is 14 residues long. The CDR3 region has the DNA TGTGCCAGCAGCTTTTTGGGGGGAACGGGTGAGCAGTACTTC. Translated, it gives CASSFLGGTGEQYF.

This chain uses TRBV11-2 with TRBJ2-2, with a possible D match to TRBD1 (5 bases). The CDR3 has 15 amino acids. CDR1 SGHAT and CDR2 FQNNGV come from the germline V gene. Trimming removed 5 bases at V and 2 bases at J, with 12 bases between. The DNA of the CDR3 is TGTGCCAGCAGCCCCGGCCAGGGTAACACCGGGGAGCTGTTTTTT. Residues: CASSPGQGNTGELFF.

This clone was observed a handful of times. The rearrangement links TRBV10-1 to TRBJ2-7; D is possibly TRBD1 (6 bases). Germline CDR1 and CDR2: WNHNN and SYGVQD (reference sequence). V lost 7 bases to trimming and J lost 1 base, with 14 bases between them. The CDR3 sequence is 14 residues long. The DNA of the CDR3 is TGCGCCAGCACCATCCCTACAGGGTCCTACGAGCAGTACTTC. It is translated as CASTIPTGSYEQYF.

This rearrangement joins TRBV10-3 to TRBJ2-5; D unresolved. The ends were cut back, 2 bases at V and 1 base at J, with 11 bases in the middle. Germline values: CDR1 ENHRY, CDR2 SYGVKD. The CDR3 runs to 15 residues. CDR3 loop: CAISELPIAQETQYF. DNA for the CDR3: TGTGCCATCAGTGAGCTACCCATTGCCCAAGAGACCCAGTACTTC.

The CDR3 sequence is CASSPRRGPGYTF. CDR3 sequence (DNA): TGTGCCAGCAGTCCCAGACGTGGGCCTGGCTACACCTTC. The chain carries TRBV12-3 or TRBV12-4 and TRBJ1-2, with D unresolved. The CDR3 loop spans 13 amino acids. V was clipped by 5 bases and J by 7 bases, with 14 bases between them.

The chain employs TRBV13 and TRBJ2-1; D might be TRBD1 (8 bases). V gave up 5 bases and J gave up 4 bases, with 27 bases separating them. This CDR3 comprises 19 residues. CDR1 and CDR2 (germline): PRHDT, FYEKMQ (reference sequence). The CDR3 sequence is CASSQDRGGDPSTYNEQFF. In DNA, the CDR3 is TGTGCCAGCAGCCAAGACAGGGGAGGGGATCCCAGTACATACAATGAGCAGTTCTTC. Variable domain in full (rest from reference TRBV13 and TRBJ2-1): AAGVIQSPRHLIKEKRETATLKCYPIPRHDTVYWYQQGPGQDPQFLISFYEKMQSDKGSIPDRFSAQQFSDYHSELNMSSLELGDSALYFCASSQDRGGDPSTYNEQFFGPGTRLTVL.

The CDR3 DNA reads as TGTGTCTCGGGGCGGATTAATGAAAAACTGTTTTTT. Amino acids: CVSGRINEKLFF. This chain connects TRBV30 to TRBJ1-4, with TRBD1 as a possible D gene (5 bases). The CDR3 sequence is 12 residues long. The germline CDR1 and CDR2 sequences are GTSNPN and SVGIG (reference sequence).

This clone was detected only once. CDR3 loop: CASSLGGRQAGEAFF. CDR3 bases: TGTGCCAGCAGCTTAGGTGGTCGACAGGCGGGTGAAGCTTTCTTT. The rearrangement uses TRBV7-2 and TRBJ1-1, with D possibly being TRBD1 (6 bases). This CDR3 is built from 15 residues. Looked up from germline, CDR1 is SGHTA and CDR2 is FQGNSA. V lost 1 base and J 7 bases, leaving 16 bases between the germline ends.

The chain's CDR3 is CASSSKAGVNQETQYF. As DNA, the CDR3 is TGTGCCAGCAGCTCAAAAGCGGGGGTGAACCAAGAGACCCAGTACTTC. The chain links TRBV7-9 to TRBJ2-5, with 8 bases fitting TRBD2. CDR3 size: 16 residues. The germline CDR1 and CDR2 sequences are SEHNR and FQNEAQ (reference sequence). After removal of 4 bases from V and 0 bases from J, the junction contained 7 bases not matched to a gene.

Only one count was recorded for this clone. This rearrangement joins TRBV7-9 to TRBJ1-1, with D uncertain. CDR1 and CDR2 (germline): SEHNR, FQNEAQ (reference sequence). The CDR3 spans 14 residues. The V end lost 1 base, the J end lost 3 bases, and 9 bases lay between the germline ends. The CDR3 region is CASSLVQADTEAFF. CDR3 sequence (DNA): TGTGCCAGCAGCTTAGTCCAGGCTGACACTGAAGCTTTCTTT. Together with reference TRBV7-9 and TRBJ1-1, the CDR3 gives the full variable domain: DTGVSQNPRHKITKRGQNVTFRCDPISEHNRLYWYRQTLGQGPEFLTYFQNEAQLEKSRLLSDRFSAERPKGSFSTLEIQRTEQGDSAMYLCASSLVQADTEAFFGQGTRLTVV.

This rearrangement joins TRBV4-1 to TRBJ2-3, with 9 bases aligning to TRBD1. This CDR3 comprises 17 residues. Germline V lookup: CDR1 MGHRA, CDR2 YSYEKL. With 3 bases clipped from V and 0 bases from J, the junction kept 7 bases outside the gene matches. The CDR3 nucleotides are TGCGCCAGCAGCCACCCGCGGGGGACAGGGAGCACAGATACGCAGTATTTT. Translating it yields CASSHPRGTGSTDTQYF.

The genes are TRBV7-6 and TRBJ2-1; perhaps TRBD2 as D (5 bases). The germline CDR1 and CDR2 sequences are SGHVS and FNYEAQ. CDR3 length: 15 amino acids. The V and J ends lost 4 bases and 7 bases respectively, with 17 bases between them. CDR3 bases: TGTGCCAGCAGCTCTCTAGCTAGCCGAAAAAATGAGCAGTTCTTC. It codes for CASSSLASRKNEQFF. The whole variable domain, remainder taken from reference TRBV7-6 and TRBJ2-1, is GAGVSQSPRYKVTKRGQDVALRCDPISGHVSLYWYRQALGQGPEFLTYFNYEAQQDKSGLPNDRFSAERPEGSISTLTIQRTEQRDSAMYRCASSSLASRKNEQFFGPGTRLTVL.

The rearrangement joins TRBV5-4 to TRBJ2-2, with D tentatively TRBD1 (5 bases). Per the germline V gene, CDR1 is SGHNT and CDR2 is YYREEE (reference sequence). The CDR3 has 15 residues. V gave up 4 bases and J gave up 1 base, with 11 bases separating them. CDR3 DNA: TGTGCCAGCAGCCATGACAGCTTGAACACCGGGGAGCTGTTTTTT. Protein product: CASSHDSLNTGELFF.

The V and J genes are TRBV6-4 and TRBJ2-3, with 7 nucleotides matching TRBD1. Germline CDR1 is MRHNA and CDR2 is SNTAGT. With 2 bases clipped from V and 1 base from J, the junction kept 3 bases outside the gene matches. This CDR3 has 15 amino acids. The CDR3, as DNA: TGTGCCAGCAGTGACGCCGGGACAGGCACAGATACGCAGTATTTT. Translating gives CASSDAGTGTDTQYF.

The chain couples TRBV3-1 (or the pseudogene TRBV3-2) to TRBJ2-7; D uncertain. Trimming removed 1 base from V and 3 bases from J, with 13 bases in between. Germline loops: CDR1 LGHDT, CDR2 YNNKEL (reference sequence). The CDR3 runs 15 residues. The CDR3 sequence is CASSQGSGFLYEQYF. In DNA form, the CDR3 reads TGTGCCAGCAGCCAAGGGTCCGGGTTCCTCTACGAGCAGTACTTC.